Presented here are 18 T cell receptor beta chains from one specimen sequenced in a study of CD8 T cells in Susac syndrome. RNA, at about 0.45 to 1 ug, was reverse transcribed with random hexamers. Each CDR3 protein is one row after TCRdb ran MiXCR on the immunoSEQ multiplex PCR reads. The sample lists about 110,000 distinct CDR3 sequences; roughly 95% were seen once. Sequenced material: CD4+ T cells from PBMCs. The receptors were sampled from a human donor in good health.

V gene TRBV7-9 combines with J gene TRBJ1-1, with 9 bases matching TRBD1. V trimming: 4 bases; J trimming: 1 base; junction bases outside the gene matches: 7. Germline lookup yields CDR1 SEHNR and CDR2 FQNEAQ (reference sequence). The CDR3 runs to 16 residues. CDR3 protein: CASSSNRGPKNTEAFF. CDR3 DNA: TGTGCCAGCAGCTCAAACAGGGGGCCAAAGAACACTGAAGCTTTCTTT.

The CDR3 nucleotides are TGCGCCAGCAGTCAGGTGACAGGGCGGTATGGCTACACCTTC. It yields the protein CASSQVTGRYGYTF. The rearrangement links TRBV23-1 to TRBJ1-2, with 7 bases fitting TRBD1. TRBV23-1 is given ORF status, its function remaining uncertain. CDR3 size: 14 residues. Germline trimming cut 3 bases from V and 5 bases from J; bases unmatched to any gene: 6.

This clonotype was seen a few times. This chain connects TRBV5-1 to TRBJ2-5; D remains ambiguous. The CDR3 extends over 13 amino acids. V shed 3 bases and J shed 4 bases, with 10 bases lying between them. Germline-derived CDR1 and CDR2 are SGHRS and YFSETQ. The CDR3 sequence is CASSSEMGETQYF. The CDR3 DNA sequence: TGCGCCAGCAGCTCCGAGATGGGAGAGACCCAGTACTTC.

The rearrangement uses TRBV12-3 or TRBV12-4 and TRBJ1-6; D may be TRBD1 (5 bases). V was trimmed by 7 bases and J by 7 bases, leaving 23 bases between them. This CDR3 is built from 17 residues. This CDR3 reads CASNLRVGTRGNSPLHF. The CDR3 coding sequence is TGTGCCAGCAACCTCCGGGTCGGGACCCGGGGAAATTCACCCCTCCACTTT.

The chain is built from TRBV7-9 and TRBJ1-1, with a possible D match to TRBD1 (6 bases). The germline V gene has CDR1 SEHNR and CDR2 FQNEAQ (reference sequence). CDR3 length: 13 residues. Trimming took 2 bases from V and 3 from J, leaving 7 bases between them. CDR3 protein: CASSLNRDTEAFF. CDR3 in DNA: TGTGCCAGCAGCTTAAACAGGGACACTGAAGCTTTCTTT.

The chain links TRBV5-1 to TRBJ2-7, with D possibly being TRBD1 (6 bases). The V end lost 0 bases, the J end lost 3 bases, and 13 bases lay between the germline ends. CDR1 SGHRS and CDR2 YFSETQ come from the germline V gene. The CDR3 is 15 amino acids. CDR3 bases: TGCGCCAGCAGCTTGGCCCAGCAAGGGGGCTACGAGCAGTACTTC. It translates to CASSLAQQGGYEQYF.

V gene TRBV5-1 combines with J gene TRBJ2-7, with D maybe TRBD2 (5 bases). This CDR3 is 13 amino acids long. From germline, CDR1 is SGHRS and CDR2 YFSETQ. V lost 5 bases and J lost 1, with 10 bases in between. The CDR3 here is CASRRAESYEQYF. The DNA for the CDR3 is TGCGCCAGCAGAAGAGCGGAATCCTACGAGCAGTACTTC. The whole variable domain, remainder taken from reference TRBV5-1 and TRBJ2-7, is KAGVTQTPRYLIKTRGQQVTLSCSPISGHRSVSWYQQTPGQGLQFLFEYFSETQRNKGNFPGRFSGRQFSNSRSEMNVSTLELGDSALYLCASRRAESYEQYFGPGTRLTVT.

The chain combines TRBV9 with TRBJ2-1; unclear D gene. The germline CDR1 and CDR2 sequences are SGDLS and YYNGEE. V lost 1 base and J lost 9, with 5 bases in between. The CDR3 is 11 amino acids. The CDR3 reads CASSVFSEQFF. The CDR3 nucleotides are TGTGCCAGCAGCGTATTCAGTGAGCAGTTCTTC.

The chain uses TRBV2 and TRBJ1-5; the D is unclear. Looked up from germline, CDR1 is SNHLY and CDR2 is FYNNEI. CDR3 length: 14 amino acids. V lost 3 bases to trimming and J lost 6 bases, with 12 bases between them. CDR3 amino acids: CASSEYGYGQPQHF. CDR3 bases: TGTGCCAGCAGTGAGTACGGTTACGGTCAGCCCCAGCATTTT.

The CDR3 DNA follows: TGCGCCAGCAGCTCGGGCAGCGGGATGGTAGAAGCTTTCTTT. Translated, it gives CASSSGSGMVEAFF. J is TRBJ1-1 and V is TRBV5-1; D remains unclear. The germline V and J ends were trimmed by 3 bases and 8 bases, with 17 bases remaining between them. The CDR3 consists of 14 residues. Germline V gene data show CDR1 as SGHRS and CDR2 as YFSETQ.

V gene TRBV19 combines with J gene TRBJ2-1; possible D gene TRBD2, 5 bases. CDR1 LNHDA and CDR2 SQIVND come from the germline V gene (reference sequence). V lost 5 bases to trimming and J lost 0 bases, with 14 bases between them. The CDR3 is made up of 16 amino acids. The CDR3 DNA sequence: TGTGCCAGTAGTCATACTAGGTCCAGCTCCTACAATGAGCAGTTCTTC. Its protein is CASSHTRSSSYNEQFF.

This sequence joins TRBV5-1 and TRBJ2-1, with 8 bases that match TRBD2. The V and J ends lost 1 base and 3 bases, in that order; junction bases with no gene match: 3. The CDR3 runs 15 residues. Germline V gene data show CDR1 as SGHRS and CDR2 as YFSETQ. CDR3 DNA sequence: TGCGCCAGCAGCTTGAAGCGGGGGAACTACAATGAGCAGTTCTTC. Encoded protein: CASSLKRGNYNEQFF.

The V and J genes are TRBV5-1 and TRBJ2-1; 11 positions match TRBD2. This CDR3 spans 15 amino acids. J lost 9 bases, V lost 0 bases, and 5 bases had no gene match. Germline CDR1 is SGHRS and CDR2 is YFSETQ. CDR3 loop: CASSLELAGVSEQFF. The CDR3 DNA sequence: TGCGCCAGCAGCTTGGAACTAGCGGGAGTAAGTGAGCAGTTCTTC.

V is TRBV6-5 and J is TRBJ1-2; unclear D gene. Germline CDR1 and CDR2: MNHEY and SVGAGI. This CDR3 region has 13 residues. V lost 5 bases and J lost 2, with 9 bases in between. CDR3 in DNA: TGTGCCAGCAGTAAGGATCGGAACTATGGCTACACCTTC. Amino acid sequence: CASSKDRNYGYTF.

The chain recombines TRBV20-1 with TRBJ1-5; D is undetermined. Germline V gene lookup returns CDR1 DFQATT and CDR2 SNEGSKA (reference sequence). This CDR3 contains 14 residues. Trimming removed 3 bases from V and 4 bases from J, with 13 bases in between. This chain's CDR3 is CSAREGNGNQPQHF. CDR3 coding DNA: TGCAGTGCTAGGGAGGGCAACGGTAATCAGCCCCAGCATTTT.

The chain employs TRBV5-1 and TRBJ1-1; 7 nucleotides agree with TRBD1. J gave up 2 bases and V 3 bases, and 7 bases lay outside the gene matches. Germline loops: CDR1 SGHRS, CDR2 YFSETQ. The CDR3 has 15 amino acids. As DNA, the CDR3 is TGCGCCAGCAGCTCAAACAGGGGCTTAAACACTGAAGCTTTCTTT. This codes for CASSSNRGLNTEAFF.

This sequence joins TRBV20-1 and TRBJ2-1; 7 bases map to TRBD2. This CDR3 region has 14 residues. Unmatched junction bases numbered 11, after V lost 0 bases and J lost 12 bases. Germline V CDR1 and CDR2: DFQATT, SNEGSKA (reference sequence). CDR3 loop: CSARDSSTLAGQFF. Written as DNA, the CDR3 is TGCAGTGCTAGAGACTCCTCAACTTTAGCGGGGCAGTTCTTC.

The chain combines TRBV18 with TRBJ2-3; D call uncertain. CDR1 is KGHSH, CDR2 LQKENI, per germline. This CDR3 region has 15 residues. Deletions cut 0 bases from V and 6 bases from J, with 13 bases between. The CDR3 region is CASSPPGGLGDTQYF. CDR3 sequence (DNA): TGTGCCAGCTCACCACCGGGTGGGTTAGGCGATACGCAGTATTTT. Together with reference TRBV18 and TRBJ2-3, the CDR3 gives the full variable domain: NAGVMQNPRHLVRRRGQEARLRCSPMKGHSHVYWYRQLPEEGLKFMVYLQKENIIDESGMPKERFSAEFPKEGPSILRIQQVVRGDSAAYFCASSPPGGLGDTQYFGPGTRLTVL.